This T cell receptor (beta chain) is drawn from a study of radiotherapy plus CTLA-4 blockade in lung cancer. Study-level results: In blood, tumor-derived TCR clones expanded after radiotherapy plus ipilimumab. Response, reportedly, was best predicted by interferon-beta along with early blood T cell clone dynamics.

With regard to this clone: What it binds is unknown.

The assay was immunoSEQ multiplex PCR, and TCRdb's table has in-frame clones only and misses some. The data contain roughly 88,000 clones, roughly 85% of them singletons. CDR1 MNHEY and CDR2 SVGAGI come from the germline V gene. V was shortened by 8 bases and J by 0 bases, with 16 bases between the two germline ends. CDR3 length: 15 amino acids. The J gene is TRBJ1-2, the V gene TRBV6-5, with D maybe TRBD1 (5 bases). The clonotype was recovered from a human donor with non-small cell lung cancer who had stable disease on radiotherapy plus ipilimumab. The sequences come from peripheral blood, collected from a patient treated with radiotherapy plus ipilimumab. The CDR3 DNA reads as TGTGCCAGCGTCTCCTTACAGGTAGCTAACTATGGCTACACCTTC. This encodes CASVSLQVANYGYTF.